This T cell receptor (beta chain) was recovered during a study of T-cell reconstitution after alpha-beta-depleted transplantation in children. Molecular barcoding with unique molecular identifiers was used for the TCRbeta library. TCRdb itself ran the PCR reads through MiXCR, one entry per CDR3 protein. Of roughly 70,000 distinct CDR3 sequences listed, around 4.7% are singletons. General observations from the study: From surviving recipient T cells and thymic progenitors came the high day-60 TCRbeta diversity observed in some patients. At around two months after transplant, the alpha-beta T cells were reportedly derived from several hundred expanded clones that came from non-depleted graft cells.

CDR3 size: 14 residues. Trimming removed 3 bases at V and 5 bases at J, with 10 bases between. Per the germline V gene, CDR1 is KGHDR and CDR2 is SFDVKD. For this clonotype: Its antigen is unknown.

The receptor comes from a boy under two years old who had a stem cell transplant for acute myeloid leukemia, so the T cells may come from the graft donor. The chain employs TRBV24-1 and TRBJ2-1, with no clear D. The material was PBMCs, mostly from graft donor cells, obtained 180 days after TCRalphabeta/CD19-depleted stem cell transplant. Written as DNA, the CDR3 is TGTGCCACCAGTGATCTCTCACTCCACAATGAGCAGTTCTTC. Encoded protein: CATSDLSLHNEQFF.